This paragraph covers one T cell receptor (beta chain) sequence. This entry is derived from a study of T cell responses to AZD1222 COVID-19 vaccine. V was cut by 6 bases and J by 6 bases, with 22 bases left in between. Germline V gene sequence: CDR1 MDHEN, CDR2 SYDVKM. The length of the CDR3 is 16 residues. The repertoire was sequenced with immunoSEQ multiplex PCR; TCRdb's copy has only in-frame clones and lacks some. The sample has approximately 110,000 clones; just over 85% are singletons. This rearrangement joins TRBV28 to TRBJ2-3; tentative D call: TRBD2 (7 bases). The receptor comes from an adult in good health. The input for sequencing was peripheral blood, taken on day 0 of AZD1222 vaccination. The CDR3 spells CASSSFAGASGDTQYF. The CDR3 DNA reads as TGTGCCAGCAGCTCCTTTGCGGGGGCCTCTGGGGATACGCAGTATTTT.